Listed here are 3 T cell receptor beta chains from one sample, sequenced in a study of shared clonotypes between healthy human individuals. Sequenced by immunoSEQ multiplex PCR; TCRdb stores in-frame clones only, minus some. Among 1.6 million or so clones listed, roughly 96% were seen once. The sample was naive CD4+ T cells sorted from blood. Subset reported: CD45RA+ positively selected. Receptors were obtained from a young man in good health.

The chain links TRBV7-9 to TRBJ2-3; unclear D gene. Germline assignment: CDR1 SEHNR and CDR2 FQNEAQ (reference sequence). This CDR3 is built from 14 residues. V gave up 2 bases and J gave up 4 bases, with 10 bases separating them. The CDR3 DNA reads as TGTGCCAGCAGCTTATTAAAGGGCGCAGATACGCAGTATTTT. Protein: CASSLLKGADTQYF.

CDR3 protein: CACGNVAGLNIQYF. Here the CDR3 DNA reads TGTGCCTGCGGTAACGTAGCGGGACTGAACATTCAGTACTTC. The rearrangement links TRBV30 to TRBJ2-4; 8 nucleotides agree with TRBD2. This CDR3 is built from 14 residues. Per germline, CDR1 GTSNPN and CDR2 SVGIG (reference sequence). The trim removed 6 bases at V and 7 bases at J, leaving 11 bases unmatched. Drawing the rest from reference TRBV30 and TRBJ2-4, the complete variable domain is SQTIHQWPATLVQPVGSPLSLECTVEGTSNPNLYWYRQAAGRGLQLLFYSVGIGQISSEVPQNLSASRPQDRQFILSSKKLLLSDSGFYLCACGNVAGLNIQYFGAGTRLSVL.

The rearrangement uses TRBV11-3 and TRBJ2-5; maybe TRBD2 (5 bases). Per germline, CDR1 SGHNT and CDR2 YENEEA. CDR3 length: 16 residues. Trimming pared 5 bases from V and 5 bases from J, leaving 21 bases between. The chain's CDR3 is CASSHPTGNFFETQYF. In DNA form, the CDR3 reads TGTGCCAGCAGCCATCCGACGGGAAACTTCTTTGAGACCCAGTACTTC.